The present entry profiles one T cell receptor beta chain with its context. Its target is unknown. Germline V gene data show CDR1 as SGHTA and CDR2 as FQGTGA. This CDR3 is built from 22 residues. V shed 2 bases, J shed 4 bases, and the junction held 26 bases outside the gene matches. The sample originates from a study of OX40 agonist ivuxolimab in advanced cancers. At the level of the study: Patients received ivuxolimab, an intravenous treatment, every 2 weeks at 0.01 to 10 mg/kg. Patients in dose escalation had liver, melanoma, kidney or head and neck cancers.

Measured with immunoSEQ multiplex PCR; TCRdb has only the in-frame clones, and not every one. This sample carries fewer than 65,000 clones, around 93% of them seen once, and the ten largest clones take less than 5%. Findings of the study overall: Clonal expansion was seen in CD4+ and CD8+ blood T cells by week 6 at 0.1 to 3.0 mg/kg. It was not determined which antigens were specifically recognized by the peripheral T cells that had undergone clonal expansion.

The sequence derives from an adult with an advanced solid tumor such as melanoma, head and neck, liver or kidney cancer. The source was CD4+ or CD8+ T cells sorted from blood, collected in a trial of the OX40 agonist ivuxolimab. The rearrangement joins TRBV7-3 to TRBJ2-7; 10 nucleotides agree with TRBD2. For the CDR3, the DNA is TGTGCCAGCAGCTTACAGGTTGGAGGATCTATAGCGGGGGGAACGCCTCGTTACGAGCAGTACGTC. This encodes CASSLQVGGSIAGGTPRYEQYV.